This T cell receptor (beta chain) was found in a study of CDR3 diversity in severe acne. CDR3 size: 18 residues. Germline CDR1 reads SGHNT; CDR2 reads YYREEE (reference sequence). Trimming at V came to 3 bases and at J to 2 bases, leaving 10 bases not matched to a gene. TCRdb re-derived calls from the PCR reads in MiXCR, one entry per CDR3 protein. The sample records fewer than 100,000 distinct CDR3 sequences, 45% to 55% being singletons. The sample comprised blood. The chain combines TRBV5-4 with TRBJ2-7; 14 bases agree with TRBD2. The receptor comes from a male donor in good health, without acne. CDR3 nucleotide sequence: TGTGCCAGCAGCTCGCCGGGACTAGCGGGAGTTCAGCCCTACGAGCAGTACTTC. It codes for CASSSPGLAGVQPYEQYF.